The 32 T cell receptor beta chains below were found in one sample sequenced in a study of OX40 agonist ivuxolimab in advanced cancers. Produced via immunoSEQ multiplex PCR; TCRdb's table is partial and in-frame only. The data hold about 91,000 clones, with around 83% observed a single time. The specimen was CD4+ or CD8+ T cells sorted from blood, collected in a trial of the OX40 agonist ivuxolimab. The receptors here all came from an adult with an advanced solid tumor such as melanoma, head and neck, liver or kidney cancer.

The V gene is TRBV6-5, the J gene TRBJ1-2; tentatively, D is TRBD1 (6 bases). V shed 5 bases and J shed 4 bases, with 11 bases lying between them. There are 13 residues in the CDR3. Germline V gene data show CDR1 as MNHEY and CDR2 as SVGAGI. The CDR3 coding sequence is TGTGCCAGCAGTGAACGGGGGGCCTATGGCTACACCTTC. It is translated as CASSERGAYGYTF.

This clone has only a few counts. V gene TRBV4-2 combines with J gene TRBJ2-1; 7 bases are a match to TRBD2. The CDR3 runs 15 residues. Per germline, CDR1 LGHNA and CDR2 YNFKEQ. V was clipped by 5 bases and J by 0 bases; unmatched bases: 4. The CDR3 reads CASSSSGFSYNEQFF. CDR3 DNA: TGTGCCAGCAGCTCTAGCGGCTTCTCCTACAATGAGCAGTTCTTC.

The chain couples TRBV7-2 to TRBJ2-5; 13 bases align to TRBD2. The trim removed 7 bases at V and 5 bases at J, leaving 7 bases unmatched. CDR3 size: 15 residues. Germline V gene sequence: CDR1 SGHTA, CDR2 FQGNSA. The CDR3, as DNA: TGTGCCAGCACCCCCCAGACTAGCGGGGGGGAGACCCAGTACTTC. It translates to CASTPQTSGGETQYF.

This clone turned up a few times. This chain uses TRBV5-4 with TRBJ2-7; D remains ambiguous. This CDR3 has 11 residues. Trimming took 3 bases from V and 7 from J, leaving 8 bases between them. Germline V gene lookup returns CDR1 SGHNT and CDR2 YYREEE (reference sequence). CDR3 sequence reads: CASSYLREQYF. The CDR3 DNA follows: TGTGCCAGCAGCTACCTTAGGGAGCAGTACTTC.

The rearrangement joins TRBV14 to TRBJ2-1; no clear D gene. The CDR3 covers 18 residues. V was pared by 4 bases and J by 9 bases, with 28 bases between. Germline CDR1 is SGHDN and CDR2 is FVKESK. The CDR3 region has the DNA TGTGCCAGCAGCCGAGCTCGTGTGGGAATAGGGTCTTTGGGTGAGCAGTTCTTC. Translation gives CASSRARVGIGSLGEQFF. The full variable domain, its missing parts supplied by reference TRBV14 and TRBJ2-1, is EAGVTQFPSHSVIEKGQTVTLRCDPISGHDNLYWYRRVMGKEIKFLLHFVKESKQDESGMPNNRFLAERTGGTYSTLKVQPAELEDSGVYFCASSRARVGIGSLGEQFFGPGTRLTVL.

The V call is TRBV20-1, the J call TRBJ2-4; D remains unclear. V gave up 3 bases and J gave up 8 bases, with 8 bases separating them. From germline, CDR1 is DFQATT and CDR2 SNEGSKA (reference sequence). The CDR3 consists of 11 residues. CDR3 region: CSASSRDIQYF. CDR3 DNA: TGCAGTGCTAGTTCTCGGGACATTCAGTACTTC.

This clone has only a few counts. The genes are TRBV5-1 and TRBJ1-2; D perhaps matches TRBD1 (6 bases). Germline CDR1 and CDR2: SGHRS and YFSETQ. This CDR3 is 14 amino acids long. V shed 0 bases and J shed 4 bases, with 10 bases lying between them. The CDR3 reads CASSLGPGAYGYTF. CDR3 nucleotides: TGCGCCAGCAGCTTGGGTCCAGGGGCCTATGGCTACACCTTC.

The V call is TRBV18, the J call TRBJ2-5; 7 positions agree with TRBD2. The V and J ends lost 3 bases and 5 bases, in that order; junction bases with no gene match: 6. The CDR3 is 14 residues long. Germline CDR1 is KGHSH and CDR2 is LQKENI. For the CDR3, the DNA is TGTGCCAGCTCACCGACTGCCGGGAGGGAGACCCAGTACTTC. Protein product: CASSPTAGRETQYF.

The chain carries TRBV7-2 and TRBJ2-7, with 10 bases lining up with TRBD2. This CDR3 spans 15 amino acids. J lost 3 bases, V lost 4 bases, and 6 bases had no gene match. The germline V gene encodes CDR1 SGHTA and CDR2 FQGNSA. The CDR3 protein is CASSSSSGRIYEQYF. DNA of the CDR3: TGTGCCAGCAGCTCGTCTAGCGGGAGAATCTACGAGCAGTACTTC.

The chain joins TRBV5-4 to TRBJ2-5, with D possibly TRBD2 on 7 matching bases. Deletions cut 0 bases from V and 5 bases from J, with 11 bases between. Germline CDR1 and CDR2: SGHNT and YYREEE (reference sequence). The CDR3 is 14 residues long. CDR3 amino acids: CASSLGGGRETQYF. The CDR3 nucleotides are TGTGCCAGCAGCTTGGGCGGGGGCCGGGAGACCCAGTACTTC.

This clone has more than one count but fewer than ten. The J gene is TRBJ1-1, the V gene TRBV5-1; tentative D call: TRBD1 (6 bases). V was shortened by 0 bases and J by 5 bases, with 8 bases between the two germline ends. The CDR3 sequence is 13 residues long. In germline, CDR1 is SGHRS, CDR2 YFSETQ. CDR3 in amino acids: CASSLDRETEAFF. Here the CDR3 DNA reads TGCGCCAGCAGCTTGGACAGGGAAACTGAAGCTTTCTTT.

The J gene is TRBJ1-3, the V gene TRBV7-9; D not certain. The V end lost 5 bases, the J end lost 4 bases, and 15 bases lay between the germline ends. The CDR3 covers 15 residues. CDR1 SEHNR and CDR2 FQNEAQ come from the germline V gene (reference sequence). The CDR3 is CASSLDGVSGNTIYF. The CDR3 DNA reads TGTGCCAGCAGCCTCGACGGGGTCTCAGGAAACACCATATATTTT.

The V and J genes are TRBV6-5 and TRBJ2-3, with 9 bases fitting TRBD2. The CDR3 consists of 14 residues. The germline V gene has CDR1 MNHEY and CDR2 SVGAGI. The V gene end was trimmed by 6 bases and the J gene end by 2 bases; junction bases not matched to a gene: 3. CDR3 region: CASRPGLATDTQYF. CDR3 sequence (DNA): TGTGCCAGCAGACCGGGACTAGCCACAGATACGCAGTATTTT.

In the case of this clone: The sample holds other DNA sequences that translate to the same CDR3. The rearrangement uses TRBV5-1 and TRBJ1-5; 10 nucleotides line up with TRBD1. The V gene end was trimmed by 3 bases and the J gene end by 4 bases; junction bases not matched to a gene: 4. The CDR3 totals 15 residues. CDR1 is SGHRS, CDR2 YFSETQ, per germline. The CDR3 region has the DNA TGCGCCAGCAGCTCCGGGACAGGGGAGAATCAGCCCCAGCATTTT. Residues: CASSSGTGENQPQHF.

V and J are TRBV10-3 and TRBJ2-4, with 8 bases aligning to TRBD2. Germline CDR1 is ENHRY and CDR2 is SYGVKD. The CDR3 has 17 amino acids. After removal of 0 bases from V and 0 bases from J, the junction contained 4 bases not matched to a gene. In DNA, the CDR3 is TGTGCCATCAGTGAGTCATTAGCGGGACTAGCCAAAAACATTCAGTACTTC. This sequence encodes CAISESLAGLAKNIQYF.

This chain joins TRBV7-2 and TRBJ1-2; 10 nucleotides match TRBD1. This CDR3 contains 12 residues. V was clipped by 5 bases and J by 8 bases; unmatched bases: 2. In germline, CDR1 is SGHTA, CDR2 FQGNSA. Here the CDR3 reads CASSPTGGGYTF. As DNA, the CDR3 is TGTGCCAGCAGCCCGACAGGGGGCGGCTACACCTTC.

V usage is TRBV5-1 and J usage is TRBJ2-1; no reliable D call. Trimming left V 5 bases short and J 5 bases short, with 8 bases between. Germline CDR1 SGHRS, CDR2 YFSETQ. The CDR3 runs 12 residues. The CDR3 DNA follows: TGCGCCAGCAGGTTTGCCGACAATGAGCAGTTCTTC. Amino acids: CASRFADNEQFF. The variable domain in full, completed from reference TRBV5-1 and TRBJ2-1, reads KAGVTQTPRYLIKTRGQQVTLSCSPISGHRSVSWYQQTPGQGLQFLFEYFSETQRNKGNFPGRFSGRQFSNSRSEMNVSTLELGDSALYLCASRFADNEQFFGPGTRLTVL.

The rearrangement joins TRBV28 to TRBJ2-3, with 10 nucleotides matching TRBD2. Germline CDR1 and CDR2: MDHEN and SYDVKM. The length of the CDR3 is 14 residues. Trimming took 7 bases from V and 3 from J; bases not matched to a gene: 4. The CDR3 reads CASKSGGATDTQYF. CDR3 DNA: TGTGCCAGCAAGAGCGGGGGGGCGACAGATACGCAGTATTTT.

The V and J genes are TRBV7-3 and TRBJ2-3; no reliable D call. V dropped 0 bases and J dropped 0 bases, with 7 bases sitting between them. Germline V gene lookup returns CDR1 SGHTA and CDR2 FQGTGA. The length of the CDR3 is 15 residues. The CDR3, as DNA: TGTGCCAGCAGCTTAACCGGCGATAGCACAGATACGCAGTATTTT. It is translated as CASSLTGDSTDTQYF.

A single count supports this clone. V gene TRBV4-1 combines with J gene TRBJ1-1; TRBD1 is a possible D gene (6 bases). Germline V gene sequence: CDR1 MGHRA, CDR2 YSYEKL. Trimming took 1 base from V and 4 from J, leaving 13 bases between them. The CDR3 consists of 15 residues. The CDR3 sequence is CASSQVGGRTTEAFF. For the CDR3, the DNA is TGCGCCAGCAGCCAAGTCGGGGGGCGTACCACTGAAGCTTTCTTT.

The chain joins TRBV11-3 to TRBJ2-1, with D possibly being TRBD1 or TRBD2 (6 bases each). This CDR3 has 15 residues. V was cut by 1 base and J by 2 bases, with 9 bases left in between. Germline V gives CDR1 SGHNT, CDR2 YENEEA. The DNA of the CDR3 is TGTGCCAGCAGCTTAGGTCGGGGGCCCTACAATGAGCAGTTCTTC. Translating gives CASSLGRGPYNEQFF.

J is TRBJ2-7 and V is TRBV6-6; 9 bases line up with TRBD2. Germline V gene sequence: CDR1 MNHNY, CDR2 SVGAGI (reference sequence). The V and J ends lost 1 base and 2 bases, in that order; junction bases with no gene match: 3. This CDR3 is 15 amino acids long. The CDR3 DNA follows: TGTGCCAGCAGTTACTACCCTAGCGGGGCCTACGAGCAGTACTTC. Amino acid sequence: CASSYYPSGAYEQYF.

This chain uses TRBV11-2 with TRBJ2-1, with D possibly matching TRBD2 (6 bases). The germline gives CDR1 SGHAT, CDR2 FQNNGV. V dropped 4 bases and J dropped 9 bases, with 28 bases sitting between them. CDR3 size: 18 residues. CDR3 sequence: CASSSARRGTSFYGEQFF. CDR3 coding DNA: TGTGCCAGCAGCTCCGCCCGGCGGGGTACTAGTTTTTACGGTGAGCAGTTCTTC.

This chain joins TRBV4-1 and TRBJ2-4; TRBD2 matches at 8 bases. Trimming cost V 1 base and J 8 bases; bases outside gene matches: 13. The CDR3 is 17 amino acids. Germline loops: CDR1 MGHRA, CDR2 YSYEKL. The CDR3 region is CASSQAPQRERRDIQYF. CDR3 DNA: TGCGCCAGCAGCCAAGCTCCCCAGCGGGAGCGACGGGACATTCAGTACTTC.

V usage is TRBV28 and J usage is TRBJ2-7; no firm D call. CDR1 and CDR2 (germline): MDHEN, SYDVKM. This CDR3 has 12 residues. The CDR3 sequence: CASSYSANEQHV. The CDR3 DNA is TGTGCCAGCAGCTACTCGGCGAACGAGCAGCACGTC.

The chain uses TRBV9 and TRBJ2-1; D is perhaps TRBD1 (5 bases). Trimming took 4 bases from V and 8 from J, leaving 13 bases between them. Germline CDR1 SGDLS, CDR2 YYNGEE. The CDR3 is 13 amino acids. DNA for the CDR3: TGTGCCAGCAGCCCTAGGGGATCGTATGAGCAGTTCTTC. Translation: CASSPRGSYEQFF.

This clone was recorded only once. The chain is built from TRBV5-1 and TRBJ2-1; 8 bases are a match to TRBD2. In germline, CDR1 is SGHRS, CDR2 YFSETQ. J gave up 4 bases and V 5 bases, and 8 bases lay outside the gene matches. The CDR3 extends over 15 amino acids. CDR3 nucleotide sequence: TGCGCCAGCAGGCCGGAACTAGCGGTTTACAATGAGCAGTTCTTC. This translates into CASRPELAVYNEQFF.

The chain links TRBV28 to TRBJ1-3; D uncertain. V lost 9 bases to trimming and J lost 4 bases, with 13 bases between them. Germline V gene data show CDR1 as MDHEN and CDR2 as SYDVKM. The CDR3 covers 13 residues. The CDR3 DNA sequence: TGTGCCAGTGACAAGAACTGGGGAAACACCATATATTTT. Protein: CASDKNWGNTIYF.

This sequence joins TRBV2 and TRBJ2-5; 10 positions match TRBD1. Per germline, CDR1 SNHLY and CDR2 FYNNEI. The CDR3 consists of 16 residues. J was trimmed by 5 bases and V by 6 bases; bases with no gene match: 12. Here the CDR3 reads CASRKGTGDSWETQYF. The CDR3 region has the DNA TGTGCCAGCAGGAAAGGGACAGGGGATTCGTGGGAGACCCAGTACTTC.

This clone has only one observation. The J gene is TRBJ2-6, the V gene TRBV18; D is unresolved. Per germline, CDR1 KGHSH and CDR2 LQKENI. Trimming left V 2 bases short and J 4 bases short, with 3 bases between. This CDR3 contains 13 residues. Written as DNA, the CDR3 is TGTGCCAGCTCACCAGTGGGGGCCAACGTCCTGACTTTC. This codes for CASSPVGANVLTF.

Comments on this clone: One end of the junction is discordant with germline, which a read error may explain. V is TRBV7-2 and J is TRBJ1-1; no definite D call. Germline CDR1 and CDR2: SGHTA and FQGNSA. There are 15 residues in the CDR3. CDR3 DNA: TGTGCCAGCAGCCCAAGGAGTTGGCTTAACAATGAAGCTTTCTTT. It is translated as CASSPRSWLNNEAFF.

This chain uses TRBV15 with TRBJ2-3; no definite D call. The CDR3 contains 13 residues. Germline V gene data show CDR1 as LNHNV and CDR2 as YYDKDF (reference sequence). Trimming stripped 5 bases from V and 2 bases from J, with 8 bases between. CDR3 DNA sequence: TGTGCCACCAGCCACTTCCCCACAGATACGCAGTATTTT. Its protein is CATSHFPTDTQYF.